In its sample, the clone carrying this T cell receptor (beta chain) was seen many times. Its antigen is currently unknown. Unique molecular identifiers were used in preparing the TCRbeta library. Using its own MiXCR run on the PCR reads, TCRdb lists one record per CDR3 protein. The sample records about 160,000 distinct CDR3 sequences, approximately 12% being singletons. The sample is drawn from a study of T-cell reconstitution after alpha-beta-depleted transplantation in children. Study observations and caveats: From newly produced T cells came most of the T-cell counts and diversity one year after transplant. Surviving recipient T cells and thymic progenitors underlay high day-60 TCRbeta diversity in some patients. Alpha-beta T cells about two months after transplant reportedly derived from several hundred expanded graft clones.

This CDR3 has 13 residues. V dropped 0 bases and J dropped 12 bases, with 14 bases sitting between them. The V gene's germline CDR1 is LGHNA and CDR2 YNFKEQ. The origin of this receptor is a boy aged 2 to 10 with acute myeloid leukemia, due to receive a stem cell transplant. The chain uses TRBV4-2 and TRBJ1-2; D gene ambiguous. The specimen comprised PBMCs, sampled before TCRalphabeta/CD19-depleted stem cell transplant. In DNA form, the CDR3 reads TGTGCCAGCAGCCAAGATATTGGGCAATCCGACACCTTC. This encodes CASSQDIGQSDTF.